This T cell receptor beta chain came from a study of blood T cell repertoires in COVID-19. Background on the study: COVID-19 samples collected from the United States, Italy and Spain covered acute and convalescent phases. In each case, the material was cDNA or gDNA derived from T cells, B-cell-depleted T cells, or PBMCs.

Germline V gene lookup returns CDR1 ENHRY and CDR2 SYGVKD. The CDR3 length is 14 residues. The germline V and J ends were trimmed by 2 bases and 9 bases, with 17 bases remaining between them. Authors' processing steps: The assay estimated nucleated cells by amplifying reference gene primers. Profiled with immunoSEQ multiplex PCR; TCRdb holds only in-frame clones, not every one. V, J and clone size are those of that table, while D and trimming were read from the DNA. The sample lists around 250,000 clones; around 86% were seen once. V gene TRBV10-3 combines with J gene TRBJ2-7; D is undetermined. The specimen sequenced was peripheral blood. The TCR originated in a woman aged 40 to 49 who had recovered from COVID-19. CDR3 nucleotides: TGTGCCATCAGTGAGGCAGGATTCGTATGGTGGCAGTACTTC. Amino acid sequence: CAISEAGFVWWQYF.